This T cell receptor beta chain was captured in a study of blood T cell repertoires in COVID-19. Looking at the study overall: In each case, the material was cDNA or gDNA derived from T cells, B-cell-depleted T cells, or PBMCs.

Per the study methods: Amplification of reference gene primers was used by the study to estimate nucleated cell counts. Using immunoSEQ multiplex PCR, the repertoire was profiled, and TCRdb retains in-frame clones only, with some absent. V and J calls and clone size are as listed in that table; D and trimming were resolved from the DNA. The data hold 150,000 to 200,000 clones, with 60% to 85% observed a single time. The specimen was peripheral blood. The TCR sequence derives from a woman in her 50s with active or convalescent COVID-19.

This chain's CDR3 is CASSLGSQNTGELFF. The CDR3 bases are TGTGCCAGCAGCTTAGGTAGCCAGAACACCGGGGAGCTGTTTTTT. The rearrangement joins TRBV5-5 to TRBJ2-2; D is ambiguous. The V gene lost 2 bases and the J gene lost 1 base, with 9 bases spanning the gap. The germline gives CDR1 SGHKS, CDR2 YYEKEE (reference sequence). The length of the CDR3 is 15 residues.